Presented here are 9 T cell receptor beta chains from one specimen sequenced in a study of T cell clonality in common variable immunodeficiency. Profiled with immunoSEQ multiplex PCR; TCRdb holds only in-frame clones, not every one. Recorded here are some 45,000 clones, none singletons. The sequenced sample consisted of peripheral blood mononuclear cells. The source is a person aged 18 to 75 in good health.

This clone was seen at least ten times. The read terminates 3 residues before the CDR3 end, so the remaining end is supplied by the germline J gene. This chain uses TRBV6-1 with TRBJ2-5, with D possibly TRBD1 on 6 matching bases. Germline lookup yields CDR1 MNHNS and CDR2 SASEGT. The CDR3 totals 14 residues. With 3 bases removed from V and 3 bases from J, the gap between germline ends came to 11 bases. The CDR3 DNA, read in part, is TGTGCCAGCAGTGATGTGTACAGGGAAGAGACC. It specifies CASSDVYREET. The full CDR3 is CASSDVYREETQYF.

The table lists this clone with many counts. The read stops 3 residues short of the end of the CDR3; the missing end is completed from the germline J gene. The chain links TRBV19 to TRBJ2-5; D unresolved. This CDR3 has 13 amino acids. CDR1 and CDR2 (germline): LNHDA, SQIVND (reference sequence). V was trimmed by 6 bases and J by 3 bases, leaving 11 bases between them. CDR3 sequence reads: CASSLNPEETQYF. CDR3 DNA (partial): TGTGCCAGTAGCCTAAACCCTGAAGAGACC.

This clone has ten or more counts. The DNA ends 3 residues before the CDR3 does, and the rest of the CDR3 is filled in from the germline J gene. This chain uses TRBV7-9 with TRBJ2-3; 7 positions agree with TRBD2. The CDR3 spans 15 residues. Per germline, CDR1 SEHNR and CDR2 FQNEAQ (reference sequence). With 6 bases clipped from V and 0 bases from J, the junction kept 6 bases outside the gene matches. The CDR3 loop reads CASSSSGASTDTQYF. CDR3 DNA (partial): TGTGCCAGCAGTTCCAGCGGGGCTAGCACAGATACG. Full variable domain (rest looked up from reference TRBV7-9 and TRBJ2-3): DTGVSQNPRHKITKRGQNVTFRCDPISEHNRLYWYRQTLGQGPEFLTYFQNEAQLEKSRLLSDRFSAERPKGSFSTLEIQRTEQGDSAMYLCASSSSGASTDTQYFGPGTRLTVL.

In the case of this clone: One end of the junction fails to match germline, which may point to a read error. With the read ending 3 residues before the CDR3 end, the germline J gene is used to fill in that end. V gene TRBV25-1 combines with J gene TRBJ2-3; D not certain. Germline CDR1 MGHDK, CDR2 SYGVNS. The CDR3 contains 11 residues. The CDR3 region is CASRDARTQYF. Partial CDR3 DNA: TGTGCCAGCCGTGACGCCCGGACG.

The table lists this clone with many counts. The CDR3 end is not reached by the read, which stops 3 residues before it; the germline J gene fills it in. The rearrangement links TRBV10-3 to TRBJ2-2; D might be TRBD2 (6 bases). CDR3 length: 17 amino acids. Germline V gives CDR1 ENHRY, CDR2 SYGVKD. With 6 bases removed from V and 5 bases from J, the gap between germline ends came to 22 bases. The CDR3 DNA, read in part, is TGTGCCATCAGGGGGCAAGCGGGCGCCTCAGGGACCGGGGAG. It encodes CAIRGQAGASGTGE. The full CDR3 is CAIRGQAGASGTGELFF.

There are many counts of this clone. The sequenced fragment ends 3 residues before the CDR3 boundary, so the rest is inferred from the germline J gene. The V and J genes are TRBV5-4 and TRBJ2-3; TRBD2 matches at 8 bases. Losses at the gene ends were 3 bases for V and 2 bases for J; bases not matched to a gene: 5. CDR1 is SGHNT, CDR2 YYREEE, per germline (reference sequence). The length of the CDR3 is 15 residues. Incomplete CDR3 DNA: TGTGCCAGCAGCTCTAGCGGGTCCTACACAGATACG. Its translation is CASSSSGSYTDT. The full CDR3 protein reads CASSSSGSYTDTQYF.

This clone was seen at least ten times. Sequencing ends 3 residues short of the CDR3 end; the germline J gene provides the rest. V and J are TRBV10-3 and TRBJ1-3, with 7 bases aligning to TRBD1. CDR3 length: 14 residues. CDR1 and CDR2 from the germline V gene are ENHRY and SYGVKD. Losses at the gene ends were 6 bases for V and 2 bases for J; bases not matched to a gene: 4. CDR3 sequence reads: CAIRTTGAGNTIYF. The sequenced part of the CDR3 DNA is TGTGCCATCAGGACCACAGGGGCTGGAAACACC.

This clone was recorded at least ten times. The read comes to an end 3 residues before the CDR3 does, leaving the germline J gene to fill in the end. V usage is TRBV19 and J usage is TRBJ2-6; D might be TRBD1 (7 bases). The CDR3 consists of 15 residues. Germline V gives CDR1 LNHDA, CDR2 SQIVND (reference sequence). V gave up 0 bases and J gave up 12 bases, with 15 bases separating them. The DNA read from the CDR3 is TGTGCCAGTAGTATAGATCTCGCAGGGGGGTCCGTC. Amino acids: CASSIDLAGGSV. The CDR3 as a whole reads CASSIDLAGGSVLTF.

This clone was counted many times. The read gets to within 3 residues of the CDR3 end, and the germline J gene fills in the rest. The gene calls are TRBV19 and TRBJ2-2, with 7 bases identical to TRBD1. The CDR3 loop spans 16 amino acids. V was pared by 5 bases and J by 0 bases, with 6 bases of the junction left unmatched. Germline V gives CDR1 LNHDA, CDR2 SQIVND (reference sequence). CDR3 loop: CASSSRTGTNTGELFF. The sequenced CDR3 bases are TGTGCCAGTAGTTCCCGGACAGGAACGAACACCGGGGAG.